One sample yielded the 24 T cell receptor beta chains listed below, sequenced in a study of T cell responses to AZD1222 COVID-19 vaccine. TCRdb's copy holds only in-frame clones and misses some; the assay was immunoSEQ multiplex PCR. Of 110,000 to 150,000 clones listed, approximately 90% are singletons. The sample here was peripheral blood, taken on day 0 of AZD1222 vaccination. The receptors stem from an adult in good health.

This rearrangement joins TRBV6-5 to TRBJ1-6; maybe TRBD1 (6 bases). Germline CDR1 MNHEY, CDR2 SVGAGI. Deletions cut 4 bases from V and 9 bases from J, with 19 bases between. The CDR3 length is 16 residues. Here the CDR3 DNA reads TGTGCCAGCAGTTCCAAAGTCAACATACAGGGTTCACCCCTCCACTTT. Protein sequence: CASSSKVNIQGSPLHF.

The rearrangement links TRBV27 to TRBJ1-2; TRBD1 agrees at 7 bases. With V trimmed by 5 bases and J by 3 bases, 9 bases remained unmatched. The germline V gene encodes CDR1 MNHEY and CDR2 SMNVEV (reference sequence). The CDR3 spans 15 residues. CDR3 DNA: TGTGCCAGCAGTCCTAACCCGGGACAGTACTATGGCTACACCTTC. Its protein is CASSPNPGQYYGYTF.

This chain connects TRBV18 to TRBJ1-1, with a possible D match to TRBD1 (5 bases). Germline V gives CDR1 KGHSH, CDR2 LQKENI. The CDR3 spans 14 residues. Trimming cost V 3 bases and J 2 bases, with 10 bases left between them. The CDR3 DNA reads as TGTGCCAGCTCACCGACGGGGGGAAACACTGAAGCTTTCTTT. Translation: CASSPTGGNTEAFF.

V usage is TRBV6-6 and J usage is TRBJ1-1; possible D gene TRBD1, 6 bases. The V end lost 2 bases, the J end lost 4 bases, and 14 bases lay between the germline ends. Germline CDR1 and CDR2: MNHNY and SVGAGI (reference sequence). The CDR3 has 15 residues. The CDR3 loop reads CASSYIRGRVTEAFF. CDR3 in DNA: TGTGCCAGCAGTTACATCCGGGGGCGCGTCACTGAAGCTTTCTTT.

CDR3 region: CASSFYRQGDDSPLHF. Here the CDR3 DNA reads TGTGCCAGCAGTTTTTATAGACAGGGGGACGATTCACCCCTCCACTTT. This chain links TRBV27 with TRBJ1-6; 9 bases align to TRBD1. The CDR3 is 16 amino acids. Germline CDR1 reads MNHEY; CDR2 reads SMNVEV (reference sequence). V lost 3 bases, J lost 8 bases, and 8 bases stayed unmatched.

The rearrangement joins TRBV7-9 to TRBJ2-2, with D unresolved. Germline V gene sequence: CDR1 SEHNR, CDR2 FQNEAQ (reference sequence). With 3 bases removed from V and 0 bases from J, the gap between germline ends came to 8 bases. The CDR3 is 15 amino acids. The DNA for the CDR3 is TGTGCCAGCAGCTTCTCCGAAGCGAACACCGGGGAGCTGTTTTTT. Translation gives CASSFSEANTGELFF.

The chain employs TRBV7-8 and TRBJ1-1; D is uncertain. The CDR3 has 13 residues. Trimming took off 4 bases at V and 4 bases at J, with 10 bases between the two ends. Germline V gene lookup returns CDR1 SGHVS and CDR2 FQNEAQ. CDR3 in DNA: TGTGCCAGCAGCTCAATTTTTAGCACTGAAGCTTTCTTT. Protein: CASSSIFSTEAFF. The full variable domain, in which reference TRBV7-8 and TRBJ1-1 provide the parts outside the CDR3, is GAGVSQSPRYKVAKRGQDVALRCDPISGHVSLFWYQQALGQGPEFLTYFQNEAQLDKSGLPSDRFFAERPEGSVSTLKIQRTQQEDSAVYLCASSSIFSTEAFFGQGTRLTVV.

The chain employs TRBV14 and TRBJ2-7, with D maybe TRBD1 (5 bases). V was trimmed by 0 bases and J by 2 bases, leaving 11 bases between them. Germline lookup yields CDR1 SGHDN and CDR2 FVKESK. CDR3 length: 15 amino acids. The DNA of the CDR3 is TGTGCCAGCAGCCAAGACCAGGGCGGCCCCTACGAGCAGTACTTC. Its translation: CASSQDQGGPYEQYF.

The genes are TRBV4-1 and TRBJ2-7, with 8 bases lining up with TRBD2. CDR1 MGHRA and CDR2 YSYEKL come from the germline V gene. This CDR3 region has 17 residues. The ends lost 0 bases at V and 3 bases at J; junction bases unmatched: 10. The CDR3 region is CASSQDNYAGGYYEQYF. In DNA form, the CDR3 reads TGCGCCAGCAGCCAAGATAACTATGCGGGAGGATACTACGAGCAGTACTTC.

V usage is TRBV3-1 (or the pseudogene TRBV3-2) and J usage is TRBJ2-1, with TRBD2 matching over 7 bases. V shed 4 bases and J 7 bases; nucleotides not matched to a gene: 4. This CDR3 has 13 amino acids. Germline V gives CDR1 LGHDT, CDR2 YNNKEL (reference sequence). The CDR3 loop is CASSRGGRNEQFF. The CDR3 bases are TGTGCCAGCAGCCGGGGGGGACGTAATGAGCAGTTCTTC.

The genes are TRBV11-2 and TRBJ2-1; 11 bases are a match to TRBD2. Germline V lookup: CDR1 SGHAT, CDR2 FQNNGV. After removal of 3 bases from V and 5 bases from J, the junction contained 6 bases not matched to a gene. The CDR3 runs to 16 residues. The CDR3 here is CASSFRRLAGHNEQFF. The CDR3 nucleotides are TGTGCCAGCAGCTTCAGGCGACTAGCGGGGCACAATGAGCAGTTCTTC. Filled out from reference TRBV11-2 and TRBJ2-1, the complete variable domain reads EAGVAQSPRYKIIEKRQSVAFWCNPISGHATLYWYQQILGQGPKLLIQFQNNGVVDDSQLPKDRFSAERLKGVDSTLKIQPAKLEDSAVYLCASSFRRLAGHNEQFFGPGTRLTVL.

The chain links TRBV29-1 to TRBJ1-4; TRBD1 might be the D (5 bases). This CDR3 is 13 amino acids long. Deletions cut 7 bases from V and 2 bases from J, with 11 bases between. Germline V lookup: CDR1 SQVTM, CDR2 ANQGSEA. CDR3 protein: CSADGGTNEKLFF. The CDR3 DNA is TGCAGCGCTGACGGGGGGACTAATGAAAAACTGTTTTTT.

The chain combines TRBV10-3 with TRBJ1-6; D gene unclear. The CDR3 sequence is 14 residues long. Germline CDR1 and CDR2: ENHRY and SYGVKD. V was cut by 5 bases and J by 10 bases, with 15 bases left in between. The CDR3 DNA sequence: TGTGCCATCAGTCGGCAAGGTGCCGACTCACCCCTCCACTTT. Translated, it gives CAISRQGADSPLHF.

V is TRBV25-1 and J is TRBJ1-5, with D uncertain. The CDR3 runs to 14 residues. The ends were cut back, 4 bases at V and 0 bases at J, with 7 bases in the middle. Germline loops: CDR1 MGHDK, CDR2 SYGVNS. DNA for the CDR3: TGTGCCAGCAGTGGAGACACTAGCAATCAGCCCCAGCATTTT. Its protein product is CASSGDTSNQPQHF.

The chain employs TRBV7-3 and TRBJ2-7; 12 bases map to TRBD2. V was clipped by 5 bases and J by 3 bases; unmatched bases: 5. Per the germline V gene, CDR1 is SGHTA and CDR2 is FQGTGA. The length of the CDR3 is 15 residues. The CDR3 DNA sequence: TGTGCCAGCAGCCGGACTAGCGGGACTAACTACGAGCAGTACTTC. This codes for CASSRTSGTNYEQYF.

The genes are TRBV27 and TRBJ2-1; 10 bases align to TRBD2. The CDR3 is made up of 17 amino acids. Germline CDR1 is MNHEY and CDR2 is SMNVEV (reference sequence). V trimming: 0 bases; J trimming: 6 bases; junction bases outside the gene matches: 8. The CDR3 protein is CASSLSGGLAGANEQFF. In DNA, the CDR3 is TGTGCCAGCAGTTTATCGGGGGGGCTAGCGGGGGCCAATGAGCAGTTCTTC.

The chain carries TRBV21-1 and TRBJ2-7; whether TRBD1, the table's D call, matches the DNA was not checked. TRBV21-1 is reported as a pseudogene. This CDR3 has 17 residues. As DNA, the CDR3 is TGTGCCAGCAGCATCCTGGGGGTGCAGCAGGGGCCATACGAGCAGTACTTC. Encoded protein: CASSILGVQQGPYEQYF.

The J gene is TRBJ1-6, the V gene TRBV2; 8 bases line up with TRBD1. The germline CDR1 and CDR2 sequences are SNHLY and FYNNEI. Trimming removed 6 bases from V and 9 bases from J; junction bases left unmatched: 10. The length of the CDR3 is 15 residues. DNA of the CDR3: TGTGCCAGCAGCGGAGGGCAGGGGGCTTCTTCACCCCTCCACTTT. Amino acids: CASSGGQGASSPLHF.

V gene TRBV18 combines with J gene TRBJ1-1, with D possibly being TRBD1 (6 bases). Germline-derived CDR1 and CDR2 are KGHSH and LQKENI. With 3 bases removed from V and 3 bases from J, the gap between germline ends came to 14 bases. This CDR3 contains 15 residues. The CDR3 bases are TGTGCCAGCTCACCCTCACGGACAGTAGACACTGAAGCTTTCTTT. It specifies CASSPSRTVDTEAFF.

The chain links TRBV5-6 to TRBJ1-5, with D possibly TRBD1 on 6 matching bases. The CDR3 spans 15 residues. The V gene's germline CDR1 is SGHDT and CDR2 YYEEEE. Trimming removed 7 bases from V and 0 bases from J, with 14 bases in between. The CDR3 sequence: CASLHRVNSNQPQHF. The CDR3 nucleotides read TGTGCCAGCTTACACAGGGTCAATAGCAATCAGCCCCAGCATTTT. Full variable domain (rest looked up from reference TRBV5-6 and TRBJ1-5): DAGVTQSPTHLIKTRGQQVTLRCSPKSGHDTVSWYQQALGQGPQFIFQYYEEEERQRGNFPDRFSGHQFPNYSSELNVNALLLGDSALYLCASLHRVNSNQPQHFGDGTRLSIL.

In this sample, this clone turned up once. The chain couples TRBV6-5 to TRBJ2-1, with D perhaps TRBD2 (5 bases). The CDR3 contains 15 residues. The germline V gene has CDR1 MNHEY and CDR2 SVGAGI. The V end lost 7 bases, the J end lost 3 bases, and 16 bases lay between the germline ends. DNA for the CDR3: TGTGCCAGCACCGCATGGGAGTTTTTCTACAATGAGCAGTTCTTC. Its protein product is CASTAWEFFYNEQFF.

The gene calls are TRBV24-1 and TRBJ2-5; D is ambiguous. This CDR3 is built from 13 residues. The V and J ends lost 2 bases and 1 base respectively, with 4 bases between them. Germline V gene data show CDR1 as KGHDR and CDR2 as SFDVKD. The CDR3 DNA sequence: TGTGCCACCAGTGATTCCATCCAAGAGACCCAGTACTTC. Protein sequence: CATSDSIQETQYF.

This chain's CDR3 is CASSLATGQSNQPQHF. CDR3 bases: TGTGCCAGCAGCTTAGCGACGGGACAGAGCAATCAGCCCCAGCATTTT. The V and J genes are TRBV7-6 and TRBJ1-5, with TRBD1 matching over 7 bases. The ends lost 0 bases at V and 1 base at J; junction bases unmatched: 3. This CDR3 has 16 residues. Germline values: CDR1 SGHVS, CDR2 FNYEAQ.

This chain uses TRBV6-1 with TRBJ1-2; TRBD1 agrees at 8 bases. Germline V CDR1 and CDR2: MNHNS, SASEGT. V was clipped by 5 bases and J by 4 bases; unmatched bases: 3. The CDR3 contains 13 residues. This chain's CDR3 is CASSPTGAYGYTF. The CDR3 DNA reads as TGTGCCAGCAGTCCGACAGGGGCCTATGGCTACACCTTC.